This is a list of T cell receptor beta chains from one sample in a study of OX40 agonist ivuxolimab in advanced cancers. Only in-frame clones appear in the TCRdb table, and some are missing; sequencing was by immunoSEQ multiplex PCR. The profile shows tens of thousands of clones, 78% of them singletons. This material consisted of CD4+ or CD8+ T cells sorted from blood, taken in a trial of the OX40 agonist ivuxolimab. Receptors originate from an adult with an advanced solid tumor such as melanoma, head and neck, liver or kidney cancer. Each CDR3 is given with its conserved first and last residue. D genes are given only for firm matches. Where a row states a size, it is once, few, many or the class of an expanded clone; other rows omit it.

TRBJ2-5 | TRBV9 | . | . | TGTGCCAGCAGCGCACAGGTACAGGGAGAGACCCAGTACTTC | CASSAQVQGETQYF
TRBJ1-2 | TRBV11-2 | . | . | TGTGCCAGCAGCTCACAGGGAGCTAACTATGGCTACACCTTC | CASSSQGANYGYTF
TRBJ2-7 | TRBV4-3 | . | . | TGCGCCAGCAGCCAACTGCTCCAGGACGTCGAGGAGGAGCAGTACTTC | CASSQLLQDVEEEQYF
TRBJ1-1 | TRBV19 | . | . | TGTGCCAGTAGTCCACGGTACGGAACTGAAGCTTTCTTT | CASSPRYGTEAFF
TRBJ1-3 | TRBV11-2 | once | . | TGTGCCAGCAGCTTAGGATCGGGAGGAAACACCATATATTTT | CASSLGSGGNTIYF
TRBJ2-1 | TRBV14 | few | TRBD2 | TGTGCCAGCAGCCACCTTAGCGGGAGCTACAATGAGCAGTTCTTC | CASSHLSGSYNEQFF
TRBJ2-3 | TRBV7-2 | . | TRBD2 | TGTGCCAGCAGTCGACTAGCGGGCACAGATACGCAGTATTTT | CASSRLAGTDTQYF
TRBJ1-1 | TRBV9 | . | . | TGTGCCAGCAGCGTAGCAGGTGACACTGAAGCTTTCTTT | CASSVAGDTEAFF
TRBJ1-5 | TRBV6-1 | . | . | TGTGCCAGCAGTGACTTGACAGGCCATAGCAATCAGCCCCAGCATTTT | CASSDLTGHSNQPQHF
TRBJ2-3 | TRBV4-3 | . | . | TGCGCCAGCAGCCGCCGGGACACAGCAACGGATACGCAGTATTTT | CASSRRDTATDTQYF
TRBJ2-1 | TRBV10-1 | few | . | TGCGCCAGCAGCTCGGGGCGGCAATACGAGCAGTTCTTC | CASSSGRQYEQFF
TRBJ1-5 | TRBV7-2 | . | . | TGTGCCAGCAGCTTAGGGAGGGCCCCGCCGCATTTT | CASSLGRAPPHF
TRBJ2-1 | TRBV7-3 | . | . | TGTGCCAGCAGCTTAGAGCCTAGCTATGAGCAGTTCTTC | CASSLEPSYEQFF
TRBJ1-1 | TRBV11-3 | . | . | TGTGCCAGCAGCTTAGGTGGTTACGGGACACCGAACACTGAAGCTTTCTTT | CASSLGGYGTPNTEAFF
TRBJ2-3 | TRBV4-3 | . | . | TGCGCCAGCAGCCAAGAAAGGGCAGATACGCAGTATTTT | CASSQERADTQYF
TRBJ1-5 | TRBV30 | . | TRBD1 | TGTGCCTGGAGTCCCCCCAGGGGGCGAAGCAATCAGCCCCAGCATTTT | CAWSPPRGRSNQPQHF
TRBJ1-2 | TRBV12-5 | few | . | TGTGCTAGTGGTCTGCGCCTAACAGATAACCCTGCTGGCGGCTACACCTTC | CASGLRLTDNPAGGYTF
TRBJ2-2 | TRBV27 | . | TRBD2 | TGTGCCAGCAGCCGCTGGGGACTAGCGGGGACCGGGGAGCTGTTTTTT | CASSRWGLAGTGELFF
TRBJ1-5 | TRBV5-4 | . | . | TGTGCCAGCAGCTTGGGGCGGGAGCAGCCCCAGCATTTT | CASSLGREQPQHF
TRBJ2-5 | TRBV6-6 | . | TRBD1 | TGTGCCAGCAGTCGTGGGACAGGATGGAGGGAGACCCAGTACTTC | CASSRGTGWRETQYF
TRBJ1-5 | TRBV9 | once | . | TGTGCCAGCAGCGTAGAGGGCAGGCCCAATCAGCCCCAGCATTTT | CASSVEGRPNQPQHF
TRBJ2-7 | TRBV5-1 | few | . | TGCGCCAGCAGCCCCCCACTCGGGGGCAACTCCTACGAGCAGTACTTC | CASSPPLGGNSYEQYF
TRBJ1-2 | TRBV7-6 | few | TRBD1 | TGTGCCAGCAGCCCGAGACAGGGAAACTATGGCTACACCTTC | CASSPRQGNYGYTF
TRBJ1-2 | TRBV27 | . | TRBD1 | TGTGCCAGCAGCCTCCGCGTGGGACAGGGGGCCGGGAACTATGGCTACACCTTC | CASSLRVGQGAGNYGYTF
TRBJ2-7 | TRBV28 | once | . | TGTGCCAGCCGCTCCGCAGGCGAGACCCACGAGCAGTACTTC | CASRSAGETHEQYF
TRBJ2-5 | TRBV28 | once | . | TGTGCCTCTGGGGTCACTACCCAAGAGACCCAGTACTTC | CASGVTTQETQYF
TRBJ2-1 | TRBV20-1 | once | . | TGCAGTGCTAGAGTGCTAGGTGAGCAGTTCTTC | CSARVLGEQFF
TRBJ2-3 | TRBV4-1 | . | TRBD2 | TGCGCCAGCAGCCAAGATCACGAGCGGGGGGGCCTAATTAGGCAGTATTTT | CASSQDHERGGLIRQYF
TRBJ2-2 | TRBV19 | . | . | TGTGCCAGTAGTATAGGGGAGAGGCAAGGGAACACCGGGGAGCTGTTTTTT | CASSIGERQGNTGELFF
TRBJ2-3 | TRBV21-1 | . | . | TGTGCCAGCTTTCAGGGGCTCACAGATACGCAGTATTTT | CASFQGLTDTQYF
TRBJ1-5 | TRBV2 | . | . | TGTGCCAGCAGTGGAACGGGCAATAGCAATCAGCCCCAGCATTTT | CASSGTGNSNQPQHF
TRBJ2-3 | TRBV11-3 | . | TRBD1 | TGTGCCAGCAGCTTAGGGACAGGGTACGACACAGATACGCAGTATTTT | CASSLGTGYDTDTQYF
TRBJ2-1 | TRBV6-6 | once | TRBD2 | TGTGCCAGCAGTTTAGGACTAGCGGTATACAATGAGCAGTTCTTC | CASSLGLAVYNEQFF
TRBJ1-1 | TRBV6-5 | . | . | TGTGCCAGCACCGGTCGGGGACGGAACACTGAAGCTTTCTTT | CASTGRGRNTEAFF
TRBJ2-1 | TRBV7-3 | . | TRBD2 | TGTGCCAGCAGCTTACGAGCGGGAGGGCTGGGGGAGCAGTTCTTC | CASSLRAGGLGEQFF
TRBJ2-7 | TRBV2 | . | TRBD2 | TGTGCCAGCAGTGACCCTAGCGGCCTCTCCTACGAGCAGTACTTC | CASSDPSGLSYEQYF
TRBJ1-5 | TRBV18 | . | TRBD1 | TGTGCCAGCTCACCCGGGACAGCGAATCAGCCCCAGCATTTT | CASSPGTANQPQHF
TRBJ1-5 | TRBV2 | . | . | TGTGCCAGCAAGGGGAATTTGCAGCCCCAGCATTTT | CASKGNLQPQHF
TRBJ2-7 | TRBV28 | once | TRBD2 | TGTGCCAGCAGTTCCGGGACTAGCAGGGGTTCCTACGAGCAGTACTTC | CASSSGTSRGSYEQYF
TRBJ2-7 | TRBV12-5 | . | . | TGTGCTAGTGGTTTGAACCACCACCCCTACGAGCAGTACTTC | CASGLNHHPYEQYF
TRBJ2-1 | TRBV7-2 | . | TRBD2 | TGTGCCAGCAGCTCCGGGACTAGCGGAACTTGGGAGCAGTTCTTC | CASSSGTSGTWEQFF
TRBJ1-4 | TRBV7-2 | . | . | TGTGCCAGCAGCCGACGGGGAGGGGGTGAAAAACTGTTTTTT | CASSRRGGGEKLFF